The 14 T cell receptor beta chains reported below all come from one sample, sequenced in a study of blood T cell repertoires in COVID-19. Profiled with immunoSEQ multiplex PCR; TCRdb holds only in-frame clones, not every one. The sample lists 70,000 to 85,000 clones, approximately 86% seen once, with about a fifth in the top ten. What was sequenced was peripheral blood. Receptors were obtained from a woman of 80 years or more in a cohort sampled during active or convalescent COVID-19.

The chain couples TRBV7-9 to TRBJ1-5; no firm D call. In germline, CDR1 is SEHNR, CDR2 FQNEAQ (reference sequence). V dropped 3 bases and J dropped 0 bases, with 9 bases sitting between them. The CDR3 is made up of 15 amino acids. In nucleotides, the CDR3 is TGTGCCAGCAGCTTGGACGGACTTAGCAATCAGCCCCAGCATTTT. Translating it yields CASSLDGLSNQPQHF.

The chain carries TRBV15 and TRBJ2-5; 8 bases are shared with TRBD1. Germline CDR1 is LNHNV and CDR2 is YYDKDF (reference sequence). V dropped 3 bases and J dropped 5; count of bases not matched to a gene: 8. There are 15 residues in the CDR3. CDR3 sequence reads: CATSSRTGTGETQYF. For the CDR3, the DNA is TGTGCCACCAGCAGCCGGACAGGGACTGGGGAGACCCAGTACTTC.

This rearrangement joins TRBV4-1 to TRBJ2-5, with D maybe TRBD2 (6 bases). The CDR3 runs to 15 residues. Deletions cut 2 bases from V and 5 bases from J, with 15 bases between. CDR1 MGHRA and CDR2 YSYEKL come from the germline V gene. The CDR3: CASSQNPGRHETQYF. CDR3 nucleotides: TGCGCCAGCAGCCAAAACCCTGGGAGGCATGAGACCCAGTACTTC.

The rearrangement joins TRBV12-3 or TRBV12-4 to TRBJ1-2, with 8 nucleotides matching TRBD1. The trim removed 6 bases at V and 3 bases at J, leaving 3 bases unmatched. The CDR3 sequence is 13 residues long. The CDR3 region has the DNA TGTGCCAGCAGAGTACAGGGGGACTATGGCTACACCTTC. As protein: CASRVQGDYGYTF.

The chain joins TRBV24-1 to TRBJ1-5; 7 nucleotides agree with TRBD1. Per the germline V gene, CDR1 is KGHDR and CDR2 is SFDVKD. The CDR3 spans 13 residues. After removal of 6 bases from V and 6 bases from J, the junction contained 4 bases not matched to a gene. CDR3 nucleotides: TGTGCCACCAGTCAGGGGGGAGGTCAGCCCCAGCATTTT. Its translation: CATSQGGGQPQHF.

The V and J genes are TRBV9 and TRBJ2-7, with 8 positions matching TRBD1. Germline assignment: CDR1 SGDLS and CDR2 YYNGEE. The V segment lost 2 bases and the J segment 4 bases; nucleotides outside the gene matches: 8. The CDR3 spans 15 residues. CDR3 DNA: TGTGCCAGCAGCGTGGGGACAGGACCTGCTTACGAGCAGTACTTC. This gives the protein CASSVGTGPAYEQYF. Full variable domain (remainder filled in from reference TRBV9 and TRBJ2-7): DSGVTQTPKHLITATGQRVTLRCSPRSGDLSVYWYQQSLDQGLQFLIQYYNGEERAKGNILERFSAQQFPDLHSELNLSSLELGDSALYFCASSVGTGPAYEQYFGPGTRLTVT.

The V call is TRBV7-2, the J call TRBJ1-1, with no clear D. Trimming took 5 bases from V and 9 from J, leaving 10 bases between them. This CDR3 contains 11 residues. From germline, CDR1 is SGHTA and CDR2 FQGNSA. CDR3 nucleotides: TGTGCCAGCAGCGCGATTCGTCAAGCTTTCTTT. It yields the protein CASSAIRQAFF.

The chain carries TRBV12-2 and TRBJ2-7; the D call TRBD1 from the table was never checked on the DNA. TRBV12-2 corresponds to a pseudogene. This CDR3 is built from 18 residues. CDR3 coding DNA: TGTGCAAGTCGCTTAGCGAACTTTGACAGTTACGTCGGCTACGAGCAGTACTTC. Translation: CASRLANFDSYVGYEQYF.

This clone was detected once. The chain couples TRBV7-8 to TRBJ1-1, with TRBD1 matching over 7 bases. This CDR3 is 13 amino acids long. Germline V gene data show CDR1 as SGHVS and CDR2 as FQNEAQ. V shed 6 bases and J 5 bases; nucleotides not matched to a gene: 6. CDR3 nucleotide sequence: TGTGCCAGCAGGCCTACAGGGGCTACTGAAGCTTTCTTT. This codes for CASRPTGATEAFF.

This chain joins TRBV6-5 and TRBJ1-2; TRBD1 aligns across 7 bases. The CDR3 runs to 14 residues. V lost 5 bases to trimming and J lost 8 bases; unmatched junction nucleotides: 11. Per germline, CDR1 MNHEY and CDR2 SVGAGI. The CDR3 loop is CASSTQAGGQGYTF. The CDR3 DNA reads TGTGCCAGCAGTACTCAAGCAGGGGGTCAGGGCTACACCTTC.

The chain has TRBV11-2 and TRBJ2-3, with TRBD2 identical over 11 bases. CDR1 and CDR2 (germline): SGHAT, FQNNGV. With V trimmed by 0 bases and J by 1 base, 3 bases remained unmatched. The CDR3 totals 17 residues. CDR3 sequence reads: CASSLDWGLAGTDTQYF. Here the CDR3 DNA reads TGTGCCAGCAGCTTAGATTGGGGACTAGCGGGCACAGATACGCAGTATTTT.

The CDR3 coding sequence is TGTGCCAGTAGTATCTTTGTGGGAGTCTATGGCTACACCTTC. It codes for CASSIFVGVYGYTF. The chain recombines TRBV19 with TRBJ1-2, with unresolved D. Germline lookup yields CDR1 LNHDA and CDR2 SQIVND (reference sequence). The V gene lost 3 bases and the J gene lost 4 bases, with 12 bases spanning the gap. The CDR3 sequence is 14 residues long.

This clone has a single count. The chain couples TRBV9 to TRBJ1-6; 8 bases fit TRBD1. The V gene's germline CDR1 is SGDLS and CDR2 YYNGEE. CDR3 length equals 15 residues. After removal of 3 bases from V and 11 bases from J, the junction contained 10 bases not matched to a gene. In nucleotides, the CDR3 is TGTGCCAGCAGCGAGGGGACAGGCCGGGGGGCACCCCTCCACTTT. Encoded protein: CASSEGTGRGAPLHF.

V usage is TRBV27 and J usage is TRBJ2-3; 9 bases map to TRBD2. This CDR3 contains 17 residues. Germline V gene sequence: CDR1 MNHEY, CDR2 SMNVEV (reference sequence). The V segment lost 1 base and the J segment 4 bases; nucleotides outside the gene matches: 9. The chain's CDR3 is CASSLWASGIAPDTQYF. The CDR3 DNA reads TGTGCCAGCAGTTTATGGGCTAGCGGGATAGCCCCAGATACGCAGTATTTT.